This T cell receptor (beta chain) stems from a study of vaccination and CD4 T cells after COVID-19. Treatment meaning: approximately 9-day PBMC culture with coronavirus spike peptide pools or control peptides (ViraFEST assay). Points on this clonotype: What it binds is unknown.

Oncomine TCR Beta short-read sequencing was applied to DNA from cultured CD4+ T cells. TCRdb redid the calling of the PCR reads with MiXCR, one entry per CDR3 protein. Of under 20,000 distinct CDR3 sequences listed, roughly 54% are singletons. CDR3 length: 16 amino acids. V dropped 5 bases and J dropped 8; count of bases not matched to a gene: 10. Germline lookup yields CDR1 MNHNS and CDR2 SASEGT. The rearrangement joins TRBV6-1 to TRBJ2-2; TRBD2 aligns across 11 bases. This clonotype was sampled from a human donor who had recovered from COVID-19. This specimen was CD4+ T cells from blood, cultured in vitro, taken before SARS-CoV-2 vaccination. The CDR3 sequence: CASSHPTSGIIGELFF. The DNA for the CDR3 is TGTGCCAGCAGTCATCCGACTAGCGGGATAATAGGGGAGCTGTTTTTT.